The source of this TCR beta chain is a study of shared clonotypes between healthy human individuals. A single count supports this clone. The method was immunoSEQ multiplex PCR; TCRdb's version includes in-frame clones alone and lacks a portion of them. The table lists roughly 660,000 clones, 90% of them singletons. The TCR was taken from a man younger than 35 in good health. Some clones in this sample may be carry-over from other donors' samples. Sequencing was carried out using memory CD8+ T cells from PBMCs. The subset: CD45RO+ cells pooled with CCR7-negative TemRA cells.

The CDR3 region is CASSPGGTWDEQYF. CDR3 nucleotides: TGTGCCAGCAGCCCCGGAGGGACGTGGGACGAGCAGTACTTC. The V and J genes are TRBV6-5 and TRBJ2-7; D might be TRBD2 (6 bases). This CDR3 is built from 14 residues. Germline values: CDR1 MNHEY, CDR2 SVGAGI. The germline V and J ends were trimmed by 6 bases and 5 bases, with 17 bases remaining between them.